This TCR beta chain stems from a study of T-cell memory formation after mild COVID-19. General study results and limits: Proof of SARS-CoV-2 specificity was absent for the second-wave clones that crested on day 37. Among contracting clones, CD4+ were mainly CM/EM and CD8+ enriched in EMRA.

This clonotype appeared many times. What it binds is unknown. MiXCR, run by TCRdb on the 5' RACE reads, gives a single entry per CDR3 protein. The sample comprises approximately 50,000 distinct CDR3 sequences, around 12% of which are singletons, and approximately 23% rests with the top ten. V gave up 5 bases and J gave up 1 base, with 11 bases separating them. Germline CDR1 SEHNR, CDR2 FQNEAQ (reference sequence). The CDR3 is made up of 14 amino acids. The gene calls are TRBV7-9 and TRBJ1-1; D is uncertain. This sequence originates from a man aged 18 to 29 who had mild COVID-19 (a few samples of this study predate the infection). Cell type and time point are not known. What was sequenced was PBMCs or a T cell subset sorted from them (not recorded which). CDR3 sequence: CASSAPTSNTEAFF. CDR3 bases: TGTGCCAGCAGCGCCCCAACATCGAACACTGAAGCTTTCTTT.